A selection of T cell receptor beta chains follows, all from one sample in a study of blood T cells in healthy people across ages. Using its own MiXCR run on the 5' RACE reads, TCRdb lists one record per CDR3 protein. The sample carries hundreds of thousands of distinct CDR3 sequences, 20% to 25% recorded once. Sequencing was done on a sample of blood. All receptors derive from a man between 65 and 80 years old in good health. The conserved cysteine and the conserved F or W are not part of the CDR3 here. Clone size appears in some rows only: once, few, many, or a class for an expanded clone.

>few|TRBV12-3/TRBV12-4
ASSPAAAREKLF
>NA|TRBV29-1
SLRGRDSTDTQY
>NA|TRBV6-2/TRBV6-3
ASRQSTFQETQY
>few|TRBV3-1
ASSPTGEAYNEQF
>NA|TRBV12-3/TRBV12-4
ASSFRASGHNEQF
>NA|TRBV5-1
ASKSSWGTDTQY
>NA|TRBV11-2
ASSETKTGTYT
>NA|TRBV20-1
SAVAGTSYEQY
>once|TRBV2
ASSELFQRDEQY
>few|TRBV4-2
ASSQDERVMSYGYT
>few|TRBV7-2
ASSLGGLAGVGSSYNEQF
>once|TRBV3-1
ASSQGDFGYT
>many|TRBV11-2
ASSLQGAPLYNEQF
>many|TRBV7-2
ASSLGGLAGGGASYNEQF
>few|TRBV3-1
ASSHTGPNTGELF
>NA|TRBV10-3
AIRREGVGNEQL
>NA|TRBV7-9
ASSLNRDRAEQY
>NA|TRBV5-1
ASSLGGQIADTQY
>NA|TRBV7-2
ASSLETGYGNEQF
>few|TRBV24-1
ATSDPAVSYEQY
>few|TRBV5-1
ASSPGIGAANTGELF
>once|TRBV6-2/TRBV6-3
ASSPRGQMSSYEQY
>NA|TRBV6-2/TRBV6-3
ASIRRRTSESEQY
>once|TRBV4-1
ASSQVNTGLGGANVLT
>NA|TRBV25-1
ASSARTGGYTDTQY
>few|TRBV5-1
ASSFRSSLETQY
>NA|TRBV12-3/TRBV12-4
ASSRRTGWNEQF
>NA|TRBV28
AGEGYTGELF
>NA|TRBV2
ASRALATNTGELF
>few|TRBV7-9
ASSTPPGNNEQF
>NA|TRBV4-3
ASSQQTSGAAYEQY
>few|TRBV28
ASSFETSGRYEQY
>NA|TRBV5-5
ASSFGTEASPLH
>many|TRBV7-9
ASSLASETQY
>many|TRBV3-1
ASSQDSSGANVLT
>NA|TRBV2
ASSVGQPSYEQY
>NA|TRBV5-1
ASGVRQGSGETQY
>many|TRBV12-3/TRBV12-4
ASSFGAAETQY
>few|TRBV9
ASSVHRQGPNNEQF
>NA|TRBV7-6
AGSPEGGGFYNSPLH
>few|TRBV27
ASSFPGTSGVNEQF
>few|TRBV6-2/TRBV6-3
ASSPGTGGNQPQH
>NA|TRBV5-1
ASSLGTSGAPRPDTQY
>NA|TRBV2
ASSEVGGFNQPQH